The entry below gives a single T cell receptor beta chain sequence along with its context. The data originate from a study of blood T cells in healthy people across ages. The V end was cut by 0 bases, the J end by 2 bases, with 8 bases between. This CDR3 has 14 amino acids. The germline V gene encodes CDR1 SGDLS and CDR2 YYNGEE. The use of a sample-barcoded 5' primer and a J-beta primer mix characterized a second PCR of about 6 to 11 cycles. MiXCR was run by TCRdb on the 5' RACE reads, yielding one entry per CDR3 protein. The sample records some 550,000 distinct CDR3 sequences, about 45% being singletons.

This chain joins TRBV9 and TRBJ2-5, with a tentative D call TRBD2 (5 bases). This TCR was sampled from a man aged 80 or over in good health. Sample: blood. The CDR3 is CASSVGSGQETQYF. The CDR3 DNA reads TGTGCCAGCAGCGTAGGGTCGGGACAAGAGACCCAGTACTTC. The variable domain in full, completed from reference TRBV9 and TRBJ2-5, reads DSGVTQTPKHLITATGQRVTLRCSPRSGDLSVYWYQQSLDQGLQFLIQYYNGEERAKGNILERFSAQQFPDLHSELNLSSLELGDSALYFCASSVGSGQETQYFGPGTRLLVL.